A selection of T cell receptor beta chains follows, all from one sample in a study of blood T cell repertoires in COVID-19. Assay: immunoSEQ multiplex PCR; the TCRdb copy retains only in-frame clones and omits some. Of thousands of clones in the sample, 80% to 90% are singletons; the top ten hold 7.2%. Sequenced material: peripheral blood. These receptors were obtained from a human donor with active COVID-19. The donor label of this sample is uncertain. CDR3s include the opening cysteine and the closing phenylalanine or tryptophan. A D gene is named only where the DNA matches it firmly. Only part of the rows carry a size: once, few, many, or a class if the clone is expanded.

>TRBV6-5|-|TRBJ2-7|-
TGTGCCAGCAGCTTGATGACTAGCTCCTACGAGCAGTACTTC
CASSLMTSSYEQYF
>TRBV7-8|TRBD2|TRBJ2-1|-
TGTGCCAGCAGCTTTAGCGGGGGGATGAATGAGCAGTTCTTC
CASSFSGGMNEQFF
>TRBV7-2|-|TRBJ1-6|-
TGTGCCAGCAGCTTAGACCCCAGTTCACCCCTCCACTTT
CASSLDPSSPLHF
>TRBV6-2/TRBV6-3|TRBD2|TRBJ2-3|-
TGTGCCAGCAGTGACGGGACTAGCGGGGCTCACACAGATACGCAGTATTTT
CASSDGTSGAHTDTQYF
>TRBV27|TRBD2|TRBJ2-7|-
TGTGCCAGCAGTTCATGGACTAGCGGCGACGAGCAGTACTTC
CASSSWTSGDEQYF
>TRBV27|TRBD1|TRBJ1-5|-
TGTGCCAGCAGTTCACAGGGGAGGAGCAATCAGCCCCAGCATTTT
CASSSQGRSNQPQHF
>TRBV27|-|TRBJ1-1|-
TGTGCCACCGGGATCCACGGAGACAGGTACACTGAAGCTTTCTTT
CATGIHGDRYTEAFF
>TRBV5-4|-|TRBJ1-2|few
TGTGCCAGCAGCCCAAGGACAGATTCCTACTATGGCTACACCTTC
CASSPRTDSYYGYTF
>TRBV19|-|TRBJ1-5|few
TGTGCCAGTAGTATACCACAGGGAGCTCAGCCCCAGCATTTT
CASSIPQGAQPQHF
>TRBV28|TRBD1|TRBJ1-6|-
TGTGCCGGGGGACAGAGCAATAATTCACCCCTCCACTTT
CAGGQSNNSPLHF
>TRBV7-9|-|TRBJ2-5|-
TGTGCCAGCAGCTCGTTGAGGGAGCAAGAGACCCAGTACTTC
CASSSLREQETQYF
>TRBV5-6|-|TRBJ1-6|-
TGTGCCAGCCGTCAGTCTTTCTATAATTCACCCCTCCACTTT
CASRQSFYNSPLHF
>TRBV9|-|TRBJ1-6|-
TGTGCCAGCAGCGTAGGAGGGTATGGTGCACCCCTCCACTTT
CASSVGGYGAPLHF
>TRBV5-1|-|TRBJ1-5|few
TGCGCCAGCAGCTTACGAACAGGAGTCAATCAGCCCCAGCATTTT
CASSLRTGVNQPQHF
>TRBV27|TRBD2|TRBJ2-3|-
TGTGCCAGCAGTCCGCGACTAGCGGGGGGCCCAGGAGATACGCAGTATTTT
CASSPRLAGGPGDTQYF
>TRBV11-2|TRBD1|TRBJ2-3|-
TGTGCCAGCAGCTTATCTGTTTACAGGGGAACAGATACGCAGTATTTT
CASSLSVYRGTDTQYF
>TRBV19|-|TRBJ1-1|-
TGTGCCAGTCTGGACGGGGGGTACACTGAAGCTTTCTTT
CASLDGGYTEAFF
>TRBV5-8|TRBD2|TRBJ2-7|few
TGTGCCAGCAGCTCCGGGACTAGGTTCGAGCAGTACTTC
CASSSGTRFEQYF
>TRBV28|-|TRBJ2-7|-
TGTGCCAGCAGCTCCCGGGGAGACTACGAGCAGTACTTC
CASSSRGDYEQYF
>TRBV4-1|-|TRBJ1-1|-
TGCGCCAGCAGCCAAGATTGGCCTCCTGAAGCTTTCTTT
CASSQDWPPEAFF
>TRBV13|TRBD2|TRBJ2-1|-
TGTGCCAGCAGCACAGGACTAGCGGCTAACAATGAGCAGTTCTTC
CASSTGLAANNEQFF
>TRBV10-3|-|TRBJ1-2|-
TGTGCCATCAGTGAGTCCCCAGAGGATGGCTACACCTTC
CAISESPEDGYTF
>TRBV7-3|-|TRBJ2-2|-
TGTGCCAGCAGCTATAGCGGGAACACCGGGGAGCTGTTTTTT
CASSYSGNTGELFF
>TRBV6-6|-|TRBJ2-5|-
TGTGCCAGCAGTTTCGCTGGGACTCAAGAGACCCAGTACTTC
CASSFAGTQETQYF
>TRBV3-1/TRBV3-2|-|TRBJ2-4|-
TGTGCCAGCGCCAGGGACACCTTCCTATACTTC
CASARDTFLYF
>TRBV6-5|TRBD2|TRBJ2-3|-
TGTGCCAGCAAAACAACGGGGGGGTCAGATACGCAGTATTTT
CASKTTGGSDTQYF
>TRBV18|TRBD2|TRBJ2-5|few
TGTGCCAGCTCCGCGCCTGAGTCGCGGGAGAGGGAGACCCAGTACTTC
CASSAPESRERETQYF
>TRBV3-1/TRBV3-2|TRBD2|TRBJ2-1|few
TGTGCCAGCAGCCCCAGAGCGGGGGCGGGAGGTGAGCAGTTCTTC
CASSPRAGAGGEQFF
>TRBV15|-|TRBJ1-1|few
TGTGCCACCAGCAGAGATGGGGGGGCGCGTACTGAAGCTTTCTTT
CATSRDGGARTEAFF
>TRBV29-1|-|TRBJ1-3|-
TGCAGCGTTGAAGGCGGGGTCTCTGGAAACACCATATATTTT
CSVEGGVSGNTIYF
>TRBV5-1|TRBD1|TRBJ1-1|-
TGCGCCAGCAGCGCGGACAGGGGGGTGAACACTGAAGCTTTCTTT
CASSADRGVNTEAFF
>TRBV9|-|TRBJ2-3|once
TGTGCCAGCAGCGTAAGGGGGATAACGAGCACAGATACGCAGTATTTT
CASSVRGITSTDTQYF
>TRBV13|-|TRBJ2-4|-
TGTGCCAGCAGCTTAGAGGGGGCCAAAAACATTCAGTACTTC
CASSLEGAKNIQYF
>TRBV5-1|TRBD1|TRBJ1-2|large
TGCGCCAGCAGCTTCGGGACAGGGGGCAATGGCTACACCTTC
CASSFGTGGNGYTF
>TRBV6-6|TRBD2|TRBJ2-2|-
TGTGCCACCGTTTTTGGAGCGGGAGGGACCGGGGAGCTGTTTTTT
CATVFGAGGTGELFF
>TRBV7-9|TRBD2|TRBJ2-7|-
TGTGCCAGCAGCCCAGAGGAGGGAGGGAGTATCGAGCAGTACTTC
CASSPEEGGSIEQYF
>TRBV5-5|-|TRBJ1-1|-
TGTGCCAGCAGCTTGGAACTTATGGCTGAAGCTTTCTTT
CASSLELMAEAFF
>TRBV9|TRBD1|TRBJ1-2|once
TGTGCCAGCAGCTTAACACAGGGGGCGCGGAATGGCTACACCTTC
CASSLTQGARNGYTF
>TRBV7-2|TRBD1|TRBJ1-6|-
TGTGCCAGCAGCCCTCGACAGGGTACAAATTCACCCCTCCACTTT
CASSPRQGTNSPLHF
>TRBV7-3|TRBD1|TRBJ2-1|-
TGTGCCAGCAGCTTCGACGCCAACAGGGGGCTCAATGAGCAGTTCTTC
CASSFDANRGLNEQFF
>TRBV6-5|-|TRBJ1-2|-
TGTGCCAGCAGTTACCGAACGGGGGGGAACCATGGCTACACCTTC
CASSYRTGGNHGYTF
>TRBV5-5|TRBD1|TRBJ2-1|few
TGTGCCAGCAGCTTGTCGGGACAGGGGGCCGATGAGCAGTTCTTC
CASSLSGQGADEQFF
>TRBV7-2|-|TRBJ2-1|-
TGTGCCAGCAGCTTATCCGCTATGGTTCGGGTTTATGAGCAGTTCTTC
CASSLSAMVRVYEQFF